Below are 11 T cell receptor beta chains sequenced from a single sample in a study of CD8 T cell repertoires and HIV-1 epitope variants. Sequencing used immunoSEQ multiplex PCR; TCRdb keeps in-frame clones, though not all of them. The sample records over 90,000 clones, roughly four fifths being singletons. The sequenced sample consisted of uncultured baseline CD8+ T cells from peripheral blood mononuclear cells (PBMCs). The receptor set was obtained from a male donor with HIV.

This chain joins TRBV15 and TRBJ1-3; 9 nucleotides agree with TRBD1. This CDR3 has 15 residues. Germline-derived CDR1 and CDR2 are LNHNV and YYDKDF (reference sequence). V gave up 6 bases and J gave up 3 bases; unmatched junction bases: 6. The CDR3 loop reads CATSLDRGDGNTIYF. CDR3 nucleotides: TGTGCCACCAGTCTGGACAGGGGAGATGGAAACACCATATATTTT.

J is TRBJ1-2 and V is TRBV5-1; 7 bases align to TRBD1. Germline-derived CDR1 and CDR2 are SGHRS and YFSETQ. CDR3 length equals 15 residues. V lost 1 base, J lost 3 bases, and 6 bases stayed unmatched. In DNA, the CDR3 is TGCGCCAGCAGCTTGCGACAGGGCATGGACTATGGCTACACCTTC. Protein product: CASSLRQGMDYGYTF.

The V and J genes are TRBV19 and TRBJ2-7, with TRBD1 matching over 11 bases. The germline V gene has CDR1 LNHDA and CDR2 SQIVND (reference sequence). Trimming removed 6 bases from V and 4 bases from J; junction bases left unmatched: 2. This CDR3 has 13 amino acids. CDR3 region: CASSGTGGYEQYF. The CDR3 nucleotides are TGTGCCAGTAGCGGGACAGGGGGTTACGAGCAGTACTTC.

The chain employs TRBV5-5 and TRBJ1-1; D call uncertain. V was trimmed by 0 bases and J by 0 bases, leaving 6 bases between them. The CDR3 loop spans 14 amino acids. Germline CDR1 reads SGHKS; CDR2 reads YYEKEE (reference sequence). The CDR3 sequence: CASSLGHVNTEAFF. In DNA form, the CDR3 reads TGTGCCAGCAGCTTGGGACACGTGAACACTGAAGCTTTCTTT.

The chain couples TRBV9 to TRBJ1-6; tentative D call: TRBD1 (5 bases). The CDR3 extends over 14 amino acids. V was trimmed by 4 bases and J by 6 bases, leaving 11 bases between them. The V gene's germline CDR1 is SGDLS and CDR2 YYNGEE. CDR3 in amino acids: CASSQGTPNSPLHF. The DNA for the CDR3 is TGTGCCAGCAGCCAGGGAACCCCTAATTCACCCCTCCACTTT.

In nucleotides, the CDR3 is TGCGCCAGCAACCAAGGGACAGGGGGCAACGGGGAGCTGTTTTTT. This codes for CASNQGTGGNGELFF. The genes are TRBV5-1 and TRBJ2-2, with 12 bases fitting TRBD1. Germline loops: CDR1 SGHRS, CDR2 YFSETQ. Germline trimming cut 6 bases from V and 7 bases from J; bases unmatched to any gene: 7. CDR3 length: 15 amino acids. Looking up the rest from reference TRBV5-1 and TRBJ2-2 gives the full variable domain: KAGVTQTPRYLIKTRGQQVTLSCSPISGHRSVSWYQQTPGQGLQFLFEYFSETQRNKGNFPGRFSGRQFSNSRSEMNVSTLELGDSALYLCASNQGTGGNGELFFGEGSRLTVL.

The chain is built from TRBV5-4 and TRBJ2-7; no firm D call. V dropped 0 bases and J dropped 0 bases, with 7 bases sitting between them. The CDR3 extends over 14 amino acids. Germline CDR1 reads SGHNT; CDR2 reads YYREEE (reference sequence). The CDR3 sequence: CASSLEPDSYEQYF. The CDR3 nucleotides read TGTGCCAGCAGCTTGGAGCCGGACTCCTACGAGCAGTACTTC.

The chain links TRBV19 to TRBJ1-5; tentatively, D is TRBD1 (5 bases). CDR1 LNHDA and CDR2 SQIVND come from the germline V gene (reference sequence). CDR3 length: 15 amino acids. Trimming cost V 6 bases and J 10 bases, with 22 bases left between them. DNA for the CDR3: TGTGCCAGTAGCCAGAGCGGACCCAGGGTTCGACCCCAGCATTTT. Translating it yields CASSQSGPRVRPQHF.

V gene TRBV7-2 combines with J gene TRBJ2-1; 9 bases align to TRBD2. The trim removed 5 bases at V and 9 bases at J, leaving 11 bases unmatched. From germline, CDR1 is SGHTA and CDR2 FQGNSA. This CDR3 region has 15 residues. CDR3 DNA sequence: TGTGCCAGCAGCGCCTCGCGCGGGGGGGCGGGTGAGCAGTTCTTC. Encoded protein: CASSASRGGAGEQFF. The full variable domain, in which reference TRBV7-2 and TRBJ2-1 provide the parts outside the CDR3, is GAGVSQSPSNKVTEKGKDVELRCDPISGHTALYWYRQSLGQGLEFLIYFQGNSAPDKSGLPSDRFSAERTGGSVSTLTIQRTQQEDSAVYLCASSASRGGAGEQFFGPGTRLTVL.

This clone was picked up a small number of times. This sequence joins TRBV15 and TRBJ2-7; the match to TRBD1 covers 8 bases. The CDR3 is made up of 16 amino acids. Germline loops: CDR1 LNHNV, CDR2 YYDKDF (reference sequence). V shed 0 bases, J shed 2 bases, and the junction held 6 bases outside the gene matches. The CDR3 sequence: CATSRDLVQGAYEQYF. As DNA, the CDR3 is TGTGCCACCAGCAGAGACTTGGTACAGGGGGCCTACGAGCAGTACTTC.

This chain joins TRBV6-5 and TRBJ2-7, with 7 bases that match TRBD1. The CDR3 has 15 amino acids. The junction had 12 bases not matched to a gene; V was cut back by 4 bases and J by 6 bases. The V gene's germline CDR1 is MNHEY and CDR2 SVGAGI. The CDR3 sequence: CASSSLLTGLGEQYF. As DNA, the CDR3 is TGTGCCAGCAGTTCCCTATTGACAGGGCTTGGCGAGCAGTACTTC.